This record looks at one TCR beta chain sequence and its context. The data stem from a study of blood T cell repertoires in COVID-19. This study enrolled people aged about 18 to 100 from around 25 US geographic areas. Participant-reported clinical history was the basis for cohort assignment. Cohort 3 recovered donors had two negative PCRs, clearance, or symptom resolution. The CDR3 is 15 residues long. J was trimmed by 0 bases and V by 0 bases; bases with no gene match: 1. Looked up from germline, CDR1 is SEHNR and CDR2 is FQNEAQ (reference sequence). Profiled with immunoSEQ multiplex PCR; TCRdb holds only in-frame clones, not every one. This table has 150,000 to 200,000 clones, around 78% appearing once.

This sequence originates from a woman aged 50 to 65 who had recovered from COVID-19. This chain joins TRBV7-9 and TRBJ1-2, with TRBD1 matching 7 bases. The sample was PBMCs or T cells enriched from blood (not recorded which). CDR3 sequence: CASSLATGSNYGYTF. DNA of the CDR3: TGTGCCAGCAGCTTAGCGACAGGGTCTAACTATGGCTACACCTTC. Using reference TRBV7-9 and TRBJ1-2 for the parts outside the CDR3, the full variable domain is DTGVSQNPRHKITKRGQNVTFRCDPISEHNRLYWYRQTLGQGPEFLTYFQNEAQLEKSRLLSDRFSAERPKGSFSTLEIQRTEQGDSAMYLCASSLATGSNYGYTFGSGTRLTVV.